The 26 T cell receptor beta chains in this list originate from one sample, sequenced in a study of OX40 agonist ivuxolimab in advanced cancers. The library came from the immunoSEQ multiplex PCR assay. In TCRdb, the immuneACCESS table is reduced to in-frame sequences with V and J assigned. These tables do not hold every clone; where another copy was compared, an unresolved V gene accounts for under half, and the others remain unexplained. The sample table contains fewer than 45,000 clones; only one count was recorded for 89% of them. The ten largest make up around 17% of the sample. The sequences come from CD4+ or CD8+ T cells sorted from blood, collected in a trial of the OX40 agonist ivuxolimab. The receptors stem from an adult with an advanced solid tumor such as melanoma, head and neck, liver or kidney cancer.

The gene calls are TRBV27 and TRBJ2-7; D gene unclear. The length of the CDR3 is 16 residues. The germline V gene has CDR1 MNHEY and CDR2 SMNVEV (reference sequence). V was clipped by 0 bases and J by 2 bases, with 14 bases between them. The CDR3 bases are TGTGCCAGCAGTTTATCGATCGGCGGTCGAACCTACGAGCAGTACTTC. Amino acids: CASSLSIGGRTYEQYF.

The chain joins TRBV2 to TRBJ2-3; 7 bases fit TRBD1. V dropped 6 bases and J dropped 2; count of bases not matched to a gene: 5. The CDR3 is 14 residues long. CDR1 SNHLY and CDR2 FYNNEI come from the germline V gene. As DNA, the CDR3 is TGTGCCAGCAGCGGGGACAGATACACAGATACGCAGTATTTT. It specifies CASSGDRYTDTQYF.

By proportion, this clone is medium-sized. This sequence joins TRBV7-6 and TRBJ2-7; D may correspond to TRBD1 or TRBD2 (5 bases each). CDR3 length: 15 amino acids. V gave up 3 bases and J gave up 3 bases, with 15 bases separating them. CDR1 is SGHVS and CDR2 is FNYEAQ in the germline V gene. The CDR3 bases are TGTGCCAGCAGCTTTAATCAGGGCGGGTTCTACGAGCAGTACTTC. This sequence encodes CASSFNQGGFYEQYF.

The chain recombines TRBV5-4 with TRBJ2-7; TRBD1 matches at 7 bases. After removal of 5 bases from V and 0 bases from J, the junction contained 5 bases not matched to a gene. Germline CDR1 SGHNT, CDR2 YYREEE (reference sequence). This CDR3 spans 14 amino acids. CDR3 amino acids: CASSYGTASYEQYF. The CDR3 nucleotides are TGTGCCAGCAGTTACGGGACAGCCTCCTACGAGCAGTACTTC.

The genes are TRBV7-2 and TRBJ1-3, with 9 bases lining up with TRBD1. The CDR3 is made up of 18 amino acids. Germline-derived CDR1 and CDR2 are SGHTA and FQGNSA. V lost 3 bases and J lost 0; bases outside the gene matches: 9. CDR3 in DNA: TGTGCCAGCAGCTTGTGGGGGGACAGGGCCGTCTCTGGAAACACCATATATTTT. Its translation is CASSLWGDRAVSGNTIYF.

This chain joins TRBV7-8 and TRBJ2-1; TRBD2 matches at 13 bases. Germline V CDR1 and CDR2: SGHVS, FQNEAQ. V was pared by 5 bases and J by 0 bases, with 4 bases of the junction left unmatched. CDR3 length equals 17 residues. The CDR3 region is CASSLRTSGSSYNEQFF. The CDR3 bases are TGTGCCAGCAGCCTCCGGACTAGCGGGAGCTCCTACAATGAGCAGTTCTTC. The variable domain in full, completed from reference TRBV7-8 and TRBJ2-1, reads GAGVSQSPRYKVAKRGQDVALRCDPISGHVSLFWYQQALGQGPEFLTYFQNEAQLDKSGLPSDRFFAERPEGSVSTLKIQRTQQEDSAVYLCASSLRTSGSSYNEQFFGPGTRLTVL.

The sample holds one count of this clone. V gene TRBV6-5 combines with J gene TRBJ2-1; TRBD2 is a possible D gene (5 bases). The ends were cut back, 3 bases at V and 9 bases at J, with 9 bases in the middle. There are 12 residues in the CDR3. Germline V gives CDR1 MNHEY, CDR2 SVGAGI. Written as DNA, the CDR3 is TGTGCCAGCAGTTATAACGAGGGTGAGCAGTTCTTC. Protein: CASSYNEGEQFF.

This chain links TRBV27 with TRBJ2-3; D remains unclear. V was shortened by 3 bases and J by 0 bases, with 4 bases between the two germline ends. CDR3 size: 13 residues. Germline V gives CDR1 MNHEY, CDR2 SMNVEV (reference sequence). The CDR3 is CASSFSSTDTQYF. As DNA, the CDR3 is TGTGCCAGCAGTTTTTCGAGCACAGATACGCAGTATTTT.

This clone has a single count. The chain recombines TRBV29-1 with TRBJ1-2; D gene ambiguous. Germline lookup yields CDR1 SQVTM and CDR2 ANQGSEA. The CDR3 loop spans 11 amino acids. Trimming removed 0 bases at V and 5 bases at J, with 4 bases between. The CDR3 loop is CSVEDGYGYTF. In DNA, the CDR3 is TGCAGCGTTGAAGACGGTTATGGCTACACCTTC.

The genes are TRBV4-2 and TRBJ1-5; a possible D gene is TRBD1 (5 bases). V was trimmed by 4 bases and J by 2 bases, leaving 15 bases between them. This CDR3 has 16 amino acids. CDR1 is LGHNA and CDR2 is YNFKEQ in the germline V gene. CDR3 amino acids: CASSPAVEGRNQPQHF. As DNA, the CDR3 is TGTGCCAGCAGCCCCGCCGTGGAGGGGCGCAATCAGCCCCAGCATTTT.

The chain joins TRBV6-4 to TRBJ2-7, with D tentatively TRBD1 (7 bases). V dropped 11 bases and J dropped 5 bases, with 25 bases sitting between them. Germline CDR1 MRHNA, CDR2 SNTAGT. The CDR3 spans 15 residues. The CDR3 sequence is CAGNPKSQGGNEQYF. The CDR3 DNA reads TGTGCCGGTAACCCTAAGAGTCAGGGGGGAAACGAGCAGTACTTC.

This rearrangement joins TRBV19 to TRBJ1-3; 12 bases align to TRBD1. Germline V CDR1 and CDR2: LNHDA, SQIVND (reference sequence). J was trimmed by 4 bases and V by 6 bases; bases with no gene match: 10. The CDR3 runs 17 residues. This CDR3 is CASSPGTGGYSGNTIYF. CDR3 in DNA: TGTGCCAGTAGCCCCGGGACAGGGGGCTATTCGGGAAACACCATATATTTT. Combining the CDR3 with reference TRBV19 and TRBJ1-3 gives the whole variable domain DGGITQSPKYLFRKEGQNVTLSCEQNLNHDAMYWYRQDPGQGLRLIYYSQIVNDFQKGDIAEGYSVSREKKESFPLTVTSAQKNPTAFYLCASSPGTGGYSGNTIYFGEGSWLTVV.

The chain has TRBV10-3 and TRBJ2-7, with D unclear. The V gene lost 3 bases and the J gene lost 2 bases, with 8 bases spanning the gap. Germline V gene lookup returns CDR1 ENHRY and CDR2 SYGVKD. The CDR3 is 13 amino acids. The CDR3 DNA reads TGTGCCATCAGTGACGGTGGGACCTACGAGCAGTACTTC. Residues: CAISDGGTYEQYF.

The CDR3: CASGGIPQEQFF. CDR3 bases: TGTGCCAGCGGAGGAATTCCCCAGGAGCAGTTCTTC. The chain couples TRBV27 to TRBJ2-1, with D possibly TRBD2 on 5 matching bases. The CDR3 runs to 12 residues. V lost 8 bases and J lost 10, with 15 bases in between. Germline V gene lookup returns CDR1 MNHEY and CDR2 SMNVEV (reference sequence).

This sequence joins TRBV5-4 and TRBJ2-2; 13 bases map to TRBD2. Unmatched junction bases numbered 3, after V lost 4 bases and J lost 3 bases. This CDR3 has 16 residues. CDR1 is SGHNT and CDR2 is YYREEE in the germline V gene (reference sequence). The CDR3 loop is CASSGGLAGYTGELFF. DNA of the CDR3: TGTGCCAGCAGCGGGGGACTAGCGGGATACACCGGGGAGCTGTTTTTT.

V is TRBV5-4 and J is TRBJ1-3; 8 bases are a match to TRBD1. Germline loops: CDR1 SGHNT, CDR2 YYREEE (reference sequence). This CDR3 is built from 14 residues. V was pared by 5 bases and J by 4 bases, with 5 bases of the junction left unmatched. CDR3 protein: CASRMTGAGNTIYF. The CDR3, as DNA: TGTGCCAGCAGAATGACAGGGGCGGGAAACACCATATATTTT.

The V gene is TRBV5-1, the J gene TRBJ1-3, with a tentative D call TRBD1 (6 bases). With 3 bases removed from V and 2 bases from J, the gap between germline ends came to 12 bases. Germline V gives CDR1 SGHRS, CDR2 YFSETQ. The CDR3 totals 15 residues. DNA for the CDR3: TGCGCCAGCAGCTCGGACGCAGGGGCTGGAAACACCATATATTTT. Its translation is CASSSDAGAGNTIYF. Together with reference TRBV5-1 and TRBJ1-3, the CDR3 gives the full variable domain: KAGVTQTPRYLIKTRGQQVTLSCSPISGHRSVSWYQQTPGQGLQFLFEYFSETQRNKGNFPGRFSGRQFSNSRSEMNVSTLELGDSALYLCASSSDAGAGNTIYFGEGSWLTVV.

This sequence joins TRBV11-2 and TRBJ2-7, with 7 positions matching TRBD1. This CDR3 has 13 residues. CDR1 and CDR2 from the germline V gene are SGHAT and FQNNGV. J lost 4 bases, V lost 7 bases, and 7 bases had no gene match. The CDR3 region has the DNA TGTGCCAGCACGGGACAGACCTCATACGAGCAGTACTTC. Translated: CASTGQTSYEQYF.

A word on this clone: At the DNA level, this CDR3 is encoded by other sequences in the same sample as well. This chain joins TRBV5-1 and TRBJ1-1; unclear D gene. Trimming removed 3 bases from V and 1 base from J, with 1 base in between. Per germline, CDR1 SGHRS and CDR2 YFSETQ. There are 11 residues in the CDR3. CDR3 protein: CASSSNTEAFF. CDR3 in DNA: TGCGCCAGCAGCTCGAACACTGAAGCTTTCTTT.

V usage is TRBV5-6 and J usage is TRBJ1-2; D perhaps matches TRBD1 (5 bases). Germline V gene lookup returns CDR1 SGHDT and CDR2 YYEEEE. V dropped 4 bases and J dropped 4 bases, with 14 bases sitting between them. The CDR3 covers 14 residues. The CDR3, as DNA: TGTGCCAGCAGCCTACGTGGGGCCCGCTATGGCTACACCTTC. Translation: CASSLRGARYGYTF.

V gene TRBV2 combines with J gene TRBJ2-7, with 7 positions matching TRBD1. The CDR3 extends over 14 amino acids. Germline V gene sequence: CDR1 SNHLY, CDR2 FYNNEI. The trim removed 5 bases at V and 5 bases at J, leaving 9 bases unmatched. CDR3 nucleotides: TGTGCCAGCAGTATCCCAAGGGGGCAAGACGAGCAGTACTTC. Translation gives CASSIPRGQDEQYF.

With regard to this clone: One end of the junction varies from germline; a read error may be responsible. At the DNA level, this CDR3 is encoded by other sequences in the same sample as well. The V and J genes are TRBV6-1 and TRBJ1-2; D is unresolved. Germline V gives CDR1 MNHNS, CDR2 SASEGT. This CDR3 region has 14 residues. The DNA of the CDR3 is TGTGCCAGCAGGGACCTACAGATAAACTACGGCTACACCTTC. Translated: CASRDLQINYGYTF.

The table lists this clone with a few counts. The rearrangement links TRBV5-4 to TRBJ1-1; the match to TRBD1 covers 7 bases. Germline values: CDR1 SGHNT, CDR2 YYREEE (reference sequence). CDR3 length: 15 residues. V lost 3 bases and J lost 4; bases outside the gene matches: 9. In DNA form, the CDR3 reads TGTGCCAGCAGCTCGGGCGACAGGGTAAGCACTGAAGCTTTCTTT. It encodes CASSSGDRVSTEAFF. The full variable domain, completed using reference TRBV5-4 and TRBJ1-1, is ETGVTQSPTHLIKTRGQQVTLRCSSQSGHNTVSWYQQALGQGPQFIFQYYREEENGRGNFPPRFSGLQFPNYSSELNVNALELDDSALYLCASSSGDRVSTEAFFGQGTRLTVV.

This clone was picked up one time. The genes are TRBV2 and TRBJ2-3; D is unclear. Deletions cut 7 bases from V and 5 bases from J, with 4 bases between. Germline CDR1 SNHLY, CDR2 FYNNEI. This CDR3 contains 10 residues. DNA for the CDR3: TGTGCCAGCATTTTAGATACGCAGTATTTT. Translating it yields CASILDTQYF.

This chain connects TRBV27 to TRBJ1-4; D is undetermined. V lost 3 bases to trimming and J lost 10 bases, with 15 bases between them. Germline values: CDR1 MNHEY, CDR2 SMNVEV (reference sequence). The CDR3 totals 14 residues. The CDR3 DNA is TGTGCCAGCAGTTTTGGAGTGGGCGTAGGAAAACTGTTTTTT. This gives the protein CASSFGVGVGKLFF. The whole variable domain, remainder taken from reference TRBV27 and TRBJ1-4, is EAQVTQNPRYLITVTGKKLTVTCSQNMNHEYMSWYRQDPGLGLRQIYYSMNVEVTDKGDVPEGYKVSRKEKRNFPLILESPSPNQTSLYFCASSFGVGVGKLFFGSGTQLSVL.

This clone was observed a handful of times. The chain recombines TRBV4-2 with TRBJ2-7; TRBD2 matches 14 bases. V lost 2 bases to trimming and J lost 0 bases; unmatched junction nucleotides: 12. The CDR3 extends over 20 amino acids. Germline assignment: CDR1 LGHNA and CDR2 YNFKEQ. Written as DNA, the CDR3 is TGTGCCAGCAGCCAACCCACCGGGACTAGCGGGGGCTCAATCTCCTACGAGCAGTACTTC. Its protein product is CASSQPTGTSGGSISYEQYF.